This T cell receptor (beta chain) stems from a study of molecular identifiers for immune sequencing clone quantification. Study-wide points: The share of molecules held by clones above 20 RNA copies was over 99% in effector cells and under 1% in naive cells. Spiked Jurkat TCR RNA originating from one cell could reportedly be identified amid about a million naive cells.

MiXCR, run by TCRdb on the PCR reads, gives a single entry per CDR3 protein. The table has about 630,000 distinct CDR3 sequences, over 25% seen once. Trimming stripped 4 bases from V and 3 bases from J, with 21 bases between. CDR1 and CDR2 (germline): SGHRS, YFSETQ. The CDR3 is made up of 17 amino acids. Naive CD8 libraries came from around 20,000 to 1,000,000 sorted cells with 10%, 30% or 50% RNA. Researchers sorted naive CD8 T cells as cells that were CD8+CD4-CCR7+CD45RA+. The sample holds a few counts of this clonotype. As yet, its antigen is unknown. V is TRBV5-1 and J is TRBJ2-3; D ambiguous. Sequenced sample: naive CD8+ T cells from blood, with Jurkat cell RNA spiked in. The sample's subset: FACS-sorted CD8+CD4-CCR7+CD45RA+ naive T cells. This receptor was identified in a human donor in good health. Some libraries in this study had Jurkat cell RNA spiked in. CDR3: CASSQSGGSFLTDTQYF. Written as DNA, the CDR3 is TGCGCCAGCAGCCAGAGTGGTGGATCCTTCCTAACAGATACGCAGTATTTT.